What follows are 5 T cell receptor beta chains derived from one specimen sequenced in a study of T cells after yellow fever vaccination. TCRdb analysed the 5' RACE reads with MiXCR anew, one entry per CDR3 protein. The table lists hundreds of thousands of distinct CDR3 sequences, 8% to 10% of them singletons. Material: PBMCs, obtained on the day of the first yellow fever vaccination. The receptors derive from a man between 18 and 29 years old who received the YFV17D yellow fever vaccine.

This clonotype was counted a few times. The chain couples TRBV5-1 to TRBJ2-2, with a possible D match to TRBD1 (5 bases). The CDR3 loop spans 15 amino acids. The V gene lost 5 bases and the J gene lost 5 bases, with 16 bases spanning the gap. Germline lookup yields CDR1 SGHRS and CDR2 YFSETQ. The CDR3 nucleotides are TGCGCCAGCAGTACGACAGTACCCACTACCGGGGAGCTGTTTTTT. This codes for CASSTTVPTTGELFF.

The table lists this clonotype with a few counts. The V gene is TRBV9, the J gene TRBJ1-1; maybe TRBD1 (5 bases). In germline, CDR1 is SGDLS, CDR2 YYNGEE. With 1 base removed from V and 7 bases from J, the gap between germline ends came to 8 bases. The CDR3 extends over 12 amino acids. The CDR3, as DNA: TGTGCCAGCAGCGTACTCGGGGGTGAAGCTTTCTTT. Its protein is CASSVLGGEAFF.

This clonotype was recorded at least ten times. The chain employs TRBV7-9 and TRBJ1-1; tentatively, D is TRBD1 (6 bases). Trimming shortened V by 5 bases and J by 1 base, and 11 bases separated the two germline ends. Germline loops: CDR1 SEHNR, CDR2 FQNEAQ (reference sequence). There are 14 residues in the CDR3. The CDR3 DNA reads as TGTGCCAGCAGCCCTTGGACAGCGAACACTGAAGCTTTCTTT. It codes for CASSPWTANTEAFF.

CDR3 coding DNA: TGCAGTGTGGCTGGATGGTCTCGCAGGGACCATGAGCAGTTCTTC. This gives the protein CSVAGWSRRDHEQFF. The V call is TRBV20-1, the J call TRBJ2-1; D tentatively fits TRBD1 or TRBD2 (5 bases each). The germline V and J ends were trimmed by 7 bases and 8 bases, with 24 bases remaining between them. Germline V gene data show CDR1 as DFQATT and CDR2 as SNEGSKA (reference sequence). The CDR3 spans 15 residues.

The chain links TRBV7-2 to TRBJ2-2; D is possibly TRBD2 (6 bases). Trimming took 4 bases from V and 7 from J, leaving 19 bases between them. Germline CDR1 reads SGHTA; CDR2 reads FQGNSA. This CDR3 has 16 amino acids. This chain's CDR3 is CASSYVGSGVGGELFF. CDR3 in DNA: TGTGCCAGCAGCTACGTCGGGTCGGGAGTAGGCGGGGAGCTGTTTTTT.